A selection of T cell receptor beta chains follows, all from one sample in a study of blood T cell repertoires in COVID-19. Sequencing used immunoSEQ multiplex PCR; TCRdb keeps in-frame clones, though not all of them. This table has around 50,000 clones, more than 80% appearing once. Sequenced material: peripheral blood. All receptors come from a human donor in a cohort sampled during active COVID-19. The CDR3 runs from the conserved cysteine through the conserved F or W. D genes are given only for firm matches. Clone size is stated in some rows and not others, as once, few, many or a class when expanded.

CDR3nt,CDR3aa,abundance,v_gene,d_gene,j_gene
TGTGCCAGCAGCTTAAGCCGTGGCGCAGGGGAGCAGTTCTTC,CASSLSRGAGEQFF,.,TRBV11-2,.,TRBJ2-1
TGCGCCAGCAGCCCAGGGACTTTCTCTGGAAACACCATATATTTT,CASSPGTFSGNTIYF,medium-sized,TRBV4-3,.,TRBJ1-3
TGTGCCAGCAGCGAGACTTATAGCACAGATACGCAGTATTTT,CASSETYSTDTQYF,.,TRBV9,.,TRBJ2-3
TGCGCCAGCAGCCAAGTATTTGGGACAGGGGGAATAGGGATGAACACTGAAGCTTTCTTT,CASSQVFGTGGIGMNTEAFF,.,TRBV4-3,TRBD1,TRBJ1-1
TGTGCCAGCAGTCGGACGGGAAACTATGGCTACACCTTC,CASSRTGNYGYTF,.,TRBV6-5,.,TRBJ1-2
TGTGCCAGCAGCGCCGAGGTGGCTCGAAGCAATCAGCCCCAGCATTTT,CASSAEVARSNQPQHF,.,TRBV5-8,.,TRBJ1-5
TGTGCCAGCAGTTTAGGGACTAATGGGGAGACCCAGTACTTC,CASSLGTNGETQYF,.,TRBV27,TRBD2,TRBJ2-5
TGTGCCAGCAGCTTAGTTGCAGGTCCCAATCAGCCCCAGCATTTT,CASSLVAGPNQPQHF,.,TRBV7-8,.,TRBJ1-5
TGCGCCAGCAGCCACGTACAGGGGAACGCCGGGGAGCTGTTTTTT,CASSHVQGNAGELFF,.,TRBV4-3,TRBD1,TRBJ2-2
TGTGCCAGCAGCGAGGGGTATCGTTCACCCCTCCACTTT,CASSEGYRSPLHF,.,TRBV9,.,TRBJ1-6
TGTGCCAGCAGTCTACTCGGGATGGCAGTGGGGTATATTGGAAAGCAGTTCTTC,CASSLLGMAVGYIGKQFF,.,TRBV28,.,TRBJ2-1
TGTGCCAGCAGTCCCCTCACTAGCGGCAAGAAGGCCTACGAGCAGTACTTC,CASSPLTSGKKAYEQYF,.,TRBV28,TRBD2,TRBJ2-7
TGTGCCAGCAGCGGAACCGGGACTAGCGGGTCCTCTGCCCTCCACGAGCAGTTCTTC,CASSGTGTSGSSALHEQFF,.,TRBV9,TRBD2,TRBJ2-1
TGTGCCAGCAGCTTAGTCCGGGGGGCCGACGAGACCCAGTACTTC,CASSLVRGADETQYF,.,TRBV11-2,.,TRBJ2-5
.,CAISESFVGGGTGSFF,.,TRBV10-3,.,TRBJ2-1
TGTGCCAGCAGTGAGAACAACGATGGCTACACCTTC,CASSENNDGYTF,.,TRBV6-1,.,TRBJ1-2
TGCGCCAGCAGTAGGGACACTTCGAACACTGAAGCTTTCTTT,CASSRDTSNTEAFF,.,TRBV10-1,.,TRBJ1-1
TGTGCCAGCAGCCCTACAGCTGGCTCCTACGAGCAGTACTTC,CASSPTAGSYEQYF,.,TRBV11-3,.,TRBJ2-7
TGTGCCAGCAGCTTAGCGGCAGGGGAGAGCACTGAAGCTTTCTTT,CASSLAAGESTEAFF,.,TRBV7-2,.,TRBJ1-1
TGTGCCAGCAGCTCCCGACCCGGACAGGGATTCTATGGCTACACCTTC,CASSSRPGQGFYGYTF,once,TRBV7-2,TRBD1,TRBJ1-2
TGTGCCAGCAGCTTAGCTGGCGGGGGGACCACCGGGGAGCTGTTTTTT,CASSLAGGGTTGELFF,few,TRBV7-9,TRBD2,TRBJ2-2
TGTGCCAGCAGCTCTGGACAGGTCGAACTTAGCACAGATACGCAGTATTTT,CASSSGQVELSTDTQYF,.,TRBV5-8,TRBD1,TRBJ2-3
TGCAGTGCTAGTAGGCAGGGGCCTCGGGACGAGCAGTACTTC,CSASRQGPRDEQYF,.,TRBV20-1,.,TRBJ2-7
TGTGCCAGCAGAGAAGCGGACAGGGGAGATTCACCCCTCCACTTT,CASREADRGDSPLHF,once,TRBV2,TRBD1,TRBJ1-6
TGTGCCAGCTCATCTTCAGGGGGTGGCGAGCAGTACTTC,CASSSSGGGEQYF,.,TRBV18,TRBD1,TRBJ2-7
TGTGCCAGCAGCCCACAGGGGGCAATTAATCAGCCCCAGCATTTT,CASSPQGAINQPQHF,few,TRBV4-2,TRBD1,TRBJ1-5
TGCGCCAGCAGCTTAGTCGGGAACTATGGCTACACCTTC,CASSLVGNYGYTF,few,TRBV5-1,.,TRBJ1-2
TGTGCCAGCATACAGGGAAGCAATCAGCCCCAGCATTTT,CASIQGSNQPQHF,.,TRBV12-3/TRBV12-4,.,TRBJ1-5
TGTGCCACCAGCAGAGACTACTCCGTAACTGCCAACGTCCTGACTTTC,CATSRDYSVTANVLTF,.,TRBV15,.,TRBJ2-6
TGTGCCAGCAGCGTAGGCACAGGGGAAGCCTATGAGCAGTTCTTC,CASSVGTGEAYEQFF,.,TRBV9,TRBD1,TRBJ2-1
TGTGCCATCAGTGGAGGGGGCCAAGAGACCCAGTACTTC,CAISGGGQETQYF,.,TRBV10-3,.,TRBJ2-5
TGTGCCAGCTTTCTGGGGGCGTCCAAAAACATTCAGTACTTC,CASFLGASKNIQYF,once,TRBV2,.,TRBJ2-4